One T cell receptor beta chain is described in this entry. Its specificity is unknown. The protocol was immunoSEQ multiplex PCR, while the TCRdb copy is restricted to in-frame clones and leaves out a portion. The data show some 60,000 clones, with about 88% seen just once and under 4.5% held by the top ten. The sample is drawn from a study of OX40 agonist ivuxolimab in advanced cancers. On the study more broadly: Dose-escalation patients had hepatocellular carcinoma, melanoma, renal cell or head and neck cancer. Study-level findings and limits: The work left the antigen specificity of expanded peripheral T cells undetermined. Dosing at 0.1 to 3.0 mg/kg was accompanied by clonal expansion of CD4+ and CD8+ blood T cells by week 6.

Looked up from germline, CDR1 is LNHNV and CDR2 is YYDKDF (reference sequence). The CDR3 totals 16 residues. Trimming shortened V by 3 bases and J by 6 bases, and 17 bases separated the two germline ends. The source is an adult with an advanced solid tumor such as melanoma, head and neck, liver or kidney cancer. The input for sequencing was CD4+ or CD8+ T cells sorted from blood, taken in a trial of the OX40 agonist ivuxolimab. The chain is built from TRBV15 and TRBJ1-4, with D uncertain. This chain's CDR3 is CATSRNTAEVYEKLFF. CDR3 in DNA: TGTGCCACCAGCAGGAACACAGCGGAGGTGTATGAAAAACTGTTTTTT.